What follows describes a single T cell receptor beta chain. The record originates from a study of blood T cell repertoires in COVID-19. Assay: immunoSEQ multiplex PCR; the TCRdb copy retains only in-frame clones and omits some. Of a few hundred thousand clones listed, more than 75% are singletons. Input material: peripheral blood. This clonotype was obtained from a man aged 45 to 65 with acute or convalescent COVID-19.

The CDR3: CASSLGDRGDNQPQHF. CDR3 nucleotide sequence: TGCGCCAGCAGCTTGGGGGACAGGGGTGACAATCAGCCCCAGCATTTT. V is TRBV5-1 and J is TRBJ1-5; 10 bases map to TRBD1. Germline CDR1 reads SGHRS; CDR2 reads YFSETQ. The trim removed 0 bases at V and 3 bases at J, leaving 3 bases unmatched. The length of the CDR3 is 16 residues.